This section outlines one T cell receptor beta chain sequence together with its context. In its sample, this clonotype was seen once. There is no known antigen for this receptor. No base-level quality is on record; no much larger clone is a single base apart. A single read constitutes weak evidence. The data were produced on an Illumina NovaSeq 6000. Synthesis of TCR cDNA relied on 5'RACE template switching, a step that introduced a universal primer site along with unique molecular identifiers. Priming of cDNA synthesis was performed from both the TCR alpha and TCR beta constant segments. Two PCR steps were used to amplify libraries, with sample barcodes and sequencing adapters being added in the second step. Sequencing of libraries was performed on Illumina HiSeq 2500 (2x100 bp) or NovaSeq (2x150 bp). In the source study's methods: MIGEC handled demultiplexing of reads and collapsing into UMI consensus sequences, while MiXCR performed V(D)J alignment. Vaccine-responding clonotypes were identified with edgeR using replicate PBMC samples, with FDR below 0.01 and a log2 fold change above 5 up to day 15 being required. Bulk clonotypes were assigned CD4 or CD8 identity according to which sequenced CD4 or CD8 repertoire held them at higher abundance. Using fastp trimming at Q25 and MiXCR clonotype assembly, TCRdb reanalyzed the public sequencing data and kept in-frame beta chains. Rows matching on CDR3 protein sequence are summarized as one entry with the most common DNA and genes. In this record, the V and J calls reflect TCRdb's handling and not the investigators' own analysis. Recorded for this sample are about 340,000 distinct CDR3 sequences; around 4.1% of them occurred a single time. 20% to 25% of the sample lies in the top ten.

The CDR3 goes from the cysteine to the phenylalanine over 14 residues. Kept here is only the CDR3 DNA, which spans 42 bases and is read in frame from base 1. The junction shows trimming of 2 bases on V and 2 bases on J, plus 10 bases between the germline ends. For CDR1 and CDR2, the germline V gene lists MNHEY and SVGEGT. The data originate from a study of T cells after yellow fever vaccination (dated by TCRdb to the late 2010s). With respect to the entire study: Libraries from fractions with low cell numbers were prepared with the SMART-Seq v4 Ultra Low Input RNA kit. Two healthy male donors, one aged 18 to 29 and one aged 30 to 39 years, were included in the cohort. Blood samples were taken at several timepoints before and after primary and secondary immunization, and bulk PBMC replicates and cell subsets were isolated. Bulk TCR alpha and beta repertoires were sequenced longitudinally to track T-cell clones before and after primary and booster YFV17D yellow fever vaccination.

Study-level results and caveats: The secondary T-cell response was weaker than the primary response but faster, peaking on day 5 instead of day 15. Because the study included only a couple of donors, the extent to which the findings can be generalized is limited. A small fraction of clonotypes showed up in both the CD4 and CD8 compartments, probably as a result of convergent recombination. After the booster, most clones that had expanded after primary vaccination were detected again (approximately 96% of CD4 and roughly 86% of CD8), suggesting broad maintenance of memory. Computational filtering was required because FACS-sorted repertoires could contain abundant contaminating clonotypes from the bulk population.

Taken with the paper, the label for treatment or condition translates to: live attenuated yellow fever vaccine strain. At each blood-draw timepoint, two biological replicates of bulk PBMCs were collected. PBMCs were isolated from peripheral blood using a standard Ficoll-Paque protocol. TriZol was used to extract RNA from bulk PBMCs, CD4 and CD8 fractions, and dextramer-positive and dextramer-negative fractions. The sequences come from PBMCs, collected 5 days after the yellow fever booster vaccination. The sequence was collected from a young man who received the YFV17D yellow fever vaccine. The sequence is built from TRBV6-2 or TRBV6-3 and TRBJ2-7; the D gene is perhaps TRBD1, on 5 matching bases. The CDR3 has the sequence CASSYRGLAYEQYF. At the DNA level, the sequence is TGTGCCAGCAGTTACAGGGGTTTAGCCTACGAGCAGTACTTC.